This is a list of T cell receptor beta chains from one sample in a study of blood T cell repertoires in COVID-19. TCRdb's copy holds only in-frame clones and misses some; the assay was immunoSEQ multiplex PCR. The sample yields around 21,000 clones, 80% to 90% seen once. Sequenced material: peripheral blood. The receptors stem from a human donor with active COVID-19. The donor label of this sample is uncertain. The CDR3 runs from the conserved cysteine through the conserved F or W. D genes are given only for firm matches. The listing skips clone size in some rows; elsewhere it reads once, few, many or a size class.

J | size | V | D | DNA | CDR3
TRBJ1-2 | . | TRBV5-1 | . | TGCGCCAGCAGCTTGGTCCTGGGAGCGGATGGCTACACCTTC | CASSLVLGADGYTF
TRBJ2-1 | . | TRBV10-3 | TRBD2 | TGTGCCATCAGTGTGGAACTAGCGGGGGACAACTACAATGAGCAGTTCTTC | CAISVELAGDNYNEQFF
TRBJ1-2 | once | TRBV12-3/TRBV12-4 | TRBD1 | TGTGCCAGCAGTTTAGCCGGGACAGATGGCTACACCTTC | CASSLAGTDGYTF
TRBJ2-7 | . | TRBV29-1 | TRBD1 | TGCAGCGTTGTCGATGGACAGGGATCGGCCTTC | CSVVDGQGSAF
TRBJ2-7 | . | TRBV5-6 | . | TGTGCCAGCAGCTTGGCCCTCGGCGAGCAGTACTTC | CASSLALGEQYF
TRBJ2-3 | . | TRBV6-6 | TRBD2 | TGTGCCAGCTCTAGGCGGGAGGGAAGTGGGACAGATACGCAGTATTTT | CASSRREGSGTDTQYF
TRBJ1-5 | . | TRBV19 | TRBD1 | TGTGCCAGTAGTATTGGAGCCGGGACAGGAAATCAGCCCCAGCATTTT | CASSIGAGTGNQPQHF
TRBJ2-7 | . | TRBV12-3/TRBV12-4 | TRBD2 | TGTGCCAGCAGCTTAGCGGGAGCGGGCGAGCAGTACTTC | CASSLAGAGEQYF
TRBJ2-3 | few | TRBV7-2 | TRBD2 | TGTGCCAGCACCCCCAGGGCGGGGGGTGATACGCAGTATTTT | CASTPRAGGDTQYF
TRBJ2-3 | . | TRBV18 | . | TGTGCCAGCTCACCACCTAACGGTTTCGGGACAGATACGCAGTATTTT | CASSPPNGFGTDTQYF
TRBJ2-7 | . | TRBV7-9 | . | TGTGCCAGCAGCTTAGCCCGGGTAGTGGAGGACGAGCAGTACTTC | CASSLARVVEDEQYF
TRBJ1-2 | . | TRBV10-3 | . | TGTGCCATCAGTGAAAGTGGCGGCTACACCTTC | CAISESGGYTF
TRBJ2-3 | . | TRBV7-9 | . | TGTGCCAGCAGCTTAGAGGGGAGCACAGATACGCAGTATTTT | CASSLEGSTDTQYF
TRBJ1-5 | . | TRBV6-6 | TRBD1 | TGTGCCAGCAGCGCGGGACAGTTAAGCAATCAGCCCCAGCATTTT | CASSAGQLSNQPQHF
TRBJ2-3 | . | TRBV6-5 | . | TGTGCCAGCAGCCCCGACCACCTAGCGTCGGATACGCAGTATTTT | CASSPDHLASDTQYF
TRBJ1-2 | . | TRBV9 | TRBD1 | TGTGCCAGCAGCGACCGGGACAGGGGGGATGGCTACACCTTC | CASSDRDRGDGYTF
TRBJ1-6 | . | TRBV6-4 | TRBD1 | TGTGCCAGCAGTGACCGGGACAGCGATTCACCCCTCCACTTT | CASSDRDSDSPLHF
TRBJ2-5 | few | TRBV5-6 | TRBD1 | TGTGCCAGCAGCAGATGGACAGGGGGGCGCCAAGAGACCCAGTACTTC | CASSRWTGGRQETQYF
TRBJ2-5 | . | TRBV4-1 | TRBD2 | TGCGCCAGCAGCCAGACTAGCGGGGGGGGAGAGACCCAGTACTTC | CASSQTSGGGETQYF
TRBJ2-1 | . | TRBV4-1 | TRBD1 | TGCGCCAGCAGCCAACCCGACAGGGCCCCCTACAATGAGCAGTTCTTC | CASSQPDRAPYNEQFF
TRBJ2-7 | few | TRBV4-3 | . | TGCGCCAGCAGCCAAGGACAGGGGAGGGACGAGCAGTACTTC | CASSQGQGRDEQYF
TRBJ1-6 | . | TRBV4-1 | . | TGCGCCAGCAGCCAAGGAAATATACAGGGAAGCCCCCTCCACTTT | CASSQGNIQGSPLHF
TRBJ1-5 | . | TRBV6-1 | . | TGTGCCAGCAGTGAGGGATGGGGGGGGGACAATCAGCCCCAGCATTTT | CASSEGWGGDNQPQHF
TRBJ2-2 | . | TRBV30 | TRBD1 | TGTGCCTGGAGTCTTACAGAAAGGGGGCTGGGACTGTTTTTT | CAWSLTERGLGLFF
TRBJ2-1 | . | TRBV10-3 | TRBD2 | TGTGCCATCAGTGAGCCAATGGGCGGGGTAGCGGGGGGGCGAGGGTCCTACAATGAGCAGTTCTTC | CAISEPMGGVAGGRGSYNEQFF
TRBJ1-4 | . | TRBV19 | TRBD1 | TGTGCCAGTCGACAGGGGGGCGAAAAACTGTTTTTT | CASRQGGEKLFF
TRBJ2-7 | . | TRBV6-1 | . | TGTGCCAGCAGTGAACAAGTGACCCAGGGTTACGAGCAGTACTTC | CASSEQVTQGYEQYF
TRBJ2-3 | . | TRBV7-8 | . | TGTGCCAGCAGCTTAGTGGGGGGTGGGCAGTATTTT | CASSLVGGGQYF
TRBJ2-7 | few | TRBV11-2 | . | TGTGCCAGCAGCTTAGATGCGACGGGCTACGAGCAGTACTTC | CASSLDATGYEQYF
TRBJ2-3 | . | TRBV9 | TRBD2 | TGTGCCAGCAGTTCAAGTTTGCGGGAGGGGGATACGCAGTATTTT | CASSSSLREGDTQYF
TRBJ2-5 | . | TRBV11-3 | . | TGTGCCAGCAGCTTATCTAGCGCGGAGACCCAGTACTTC | CASSLSSAETQYF
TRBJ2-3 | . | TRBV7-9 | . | TGTGCCAGCAGCCAGAACCCTTACACAGATACGCAGTATTTT | CASSQNPYTDTQYF
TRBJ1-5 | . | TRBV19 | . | TGTGCCAGTAGTATTCTGGGCAGGGGCAATCAGCCCCAGCATTTT | CASSILGRGNQPQHF
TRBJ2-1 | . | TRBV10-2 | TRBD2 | TGCGCCAGCAGCGACGATAGCGGGAGGGCCTACAATGAGCAGTTCTTC | CASSDDSGRAYNEQFF
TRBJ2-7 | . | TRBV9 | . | TGTGCCAGCAGCGTGGACAGTTTCACCTACGAGCAGTACTTC | CASSVDSFTYEQYF
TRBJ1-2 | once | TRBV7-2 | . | TGTGCCAGCAGCCCACTACTTTCCGGCTACACCTTC | CASSPLLSGYTF
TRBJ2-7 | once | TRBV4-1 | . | TGCGCCAGCAGCCAAACGTTGTCAGACTACGAGCAGTACTTC | CASSQTLSDYEQYF
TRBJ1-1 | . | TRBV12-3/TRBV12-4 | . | TGTGCCAGCAGTAGGGGGGGAGGTACTGAAGCTTTCTTT | CASSRGGGTEAFF
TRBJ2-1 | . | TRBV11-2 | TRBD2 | TGTGCCAGCAGCTTAGGTGGGAGCGGGACCTACAATGAGCAGTTCTTC | CASSLGGSGTYNEQFF